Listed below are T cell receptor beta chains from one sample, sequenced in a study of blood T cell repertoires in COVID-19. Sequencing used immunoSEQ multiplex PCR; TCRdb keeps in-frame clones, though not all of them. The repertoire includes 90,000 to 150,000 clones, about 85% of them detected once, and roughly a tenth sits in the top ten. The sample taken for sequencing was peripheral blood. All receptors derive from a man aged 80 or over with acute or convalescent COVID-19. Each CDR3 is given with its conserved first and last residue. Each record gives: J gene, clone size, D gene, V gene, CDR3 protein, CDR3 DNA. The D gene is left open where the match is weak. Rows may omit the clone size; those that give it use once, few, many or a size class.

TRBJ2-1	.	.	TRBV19	CASTAREAGHRFF	TGTGCCAGTACCGCCCGTGAGGCGGGGCATCGGTTCTTC
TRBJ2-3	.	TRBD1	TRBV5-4	CASSRQGQGTSDTQYF	TGTGCCAGCAGCAGACAGGGACAGGGAACTTCAGATACGCAGTATTTT
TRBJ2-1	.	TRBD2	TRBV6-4	CASSESYLAGGKNEQFF	TGTGCCAGCAGTGAGTCGTACTTAGCGGGAGGTAAAAATGAGCAGTTCTTC
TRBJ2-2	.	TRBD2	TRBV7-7	CASSEGLAGLTGELFF	TGTGCTAGCAGCGAGGGACTAGCGGGGCTCACCGGGGAGCTGTTTTTT
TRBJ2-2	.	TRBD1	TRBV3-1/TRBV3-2	CASSHTDRGYSGELFF	TGTGCCAGCAGCCACACCGACAGGGGGTATTCCGGGGAGCTGTTTTTT
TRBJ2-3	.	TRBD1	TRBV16	CASSQSGRGNTDTQYF	TGTGCCAGCAGCCAATCTGGCAGGGGGAACACAGATACGCAGTATTTT
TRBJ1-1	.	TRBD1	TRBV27	CASSFDRGNFEAFF	TGTGCCAGCAGTTTTGACAGGGGTAATTTCGAAGCTTTCTTT
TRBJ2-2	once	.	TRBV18	CASSLAGTANTGELFF	TGTGCCAGCTCACTGGCGGGGACAGCGAACACCGGGGAGCTGTTTTTT
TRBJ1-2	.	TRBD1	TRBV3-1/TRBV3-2	CASSLSGTAGGGYTF	TGTGCCAGCAGCCTCTCTGGGACAGCCGGTGGGGGCTACACCTTC
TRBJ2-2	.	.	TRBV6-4	CASMNSPGNTGELFF	TGTGCCAGCATGAATTCCCCGGGAAACACCGGGGAGCTGTTTTTT
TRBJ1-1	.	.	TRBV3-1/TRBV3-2	CASSHWAENTEAFF	TGTGCCAGCAGCCACTGGGCAGAGAACACTGAAGCTTTCTTT
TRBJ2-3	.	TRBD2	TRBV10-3	CAISDGTSPFGYTQYF	TGTGCCATCAGTGATGGGACTAGCCCGTTTGGGTATACGCAGTATTTT
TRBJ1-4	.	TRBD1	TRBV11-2	CASSLEGTVNEKLFF	TGTGCCAGCAGCTTAGAGGGGACAGTTAATGAAAAACTGTTTTTT
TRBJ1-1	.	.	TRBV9	CASSVGGTEAFF	TGTGCCAGCAGCGTAGGAGGAACTGAAGCTTTCTTT
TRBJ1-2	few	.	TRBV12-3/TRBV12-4	CASGLNYGYTF	TGTGCCAGCGGACTTAACTATGGCTACACCTTC
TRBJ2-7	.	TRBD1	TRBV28	CASYPGQGMYEQYF	TGTGCCAGCTACCCGGGACAGGGGATGTACGAGCAGTACTTC
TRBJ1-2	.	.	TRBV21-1	CASSQDFLLYGYTF	TGTGCCAGCAGCCAGGACTTTCTCCTCTATGGCTACACCTTC
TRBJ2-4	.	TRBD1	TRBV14	CASSQGGQGLIQYF	TGTGCCAGCAGCCAAGGAGGACAGGGTTTAATTCAGTACTTC